Listed below are T cell receptor beta chains from one sample, sequenced in a study of blood T cell repertoires in COVID-19. Method: immunoSEQ multiplex PCR; TCRdb's copy keeps in-frame clones and lacks some. The data contain hundreds of thousands of clones, approximately 80% of them singletons. Input material: peripheral blood. These receptors originate from a woman between 50 and 59 years old with active or convalescent COVID-19. Each CDR3 is given with its conserved first and last residue. A D gene is named only where the DNA matches it firmly. Some rows mark clone size as missing; the rest say once, few, many or name a class of expanded clone.

TRBV10-1,.,.,TRBJ2-3,TGCGCCAGCAGTGAGTCGAGGGGGATTAGAACAGATACGCAGTATTTT,CASSESRGIRTDTQYF
TRBV19,TRBD2,.,TRBJ2-3,TGTGCCAGTAGCGGACTAGCGGGAGGGACGGATACGCAGTATTTT,CASSGLAGGTDTQYF
TRBV19,.,.,TRBJ1-5,TGTGCCAGTAGTATAGAGCGTCAGCCCCAGCATTTT,CASSIERQPQHF
TRBV7-8,.,.,TRBJ2-7,TGTGCCAGCAGCTTAGATCGGGGTCCGGCCTACGAGCAGTACTTC,CASSLDRGPAYEQYF
TRBV10-3,TRBD1,.,TRBJ2-6,TGTGCCATCAAGGTCAGGGGGTTCGCTGGGGCCAACGTCCTGACTTTC,CAIKVRGFAGANVLTF
TRBV19,TRBD2,.,TRBJ2-3,TGTGCCAGTAGTCCGGGACTAGCGGGAACAGATACGCAGTATTTT,CASSPGLAGTDTQYF
TRBV7-9,TRBD2,.,TRBJ2-2,TGTGCCAGCAGCACTGGGGCTTCGACTAGCGGGAGTACCGGGGAGCTGTTTTTT,CASSTGASTSGSTGELFF
TRBV29-1,.,.,TRBJ2-4,TGCAGCGCTACTATCCTAGCCAAAAACATTCAGTACTTC,CSATILAKNIQYF
TRBV10-3,TRBD2,once,TRBJ2-2,TGTGCCATCAGTGAGCCGATTAGCGGGAGGGGCACCGGGGAGCTGTTTTTT,CAISEPISGRGTGELFF
TRBV11-2,.,once,TRBJ1-1,TGTGCCAGCAGCCTAACTGACCAGGGAACTGAAGCTTTCTTT,CASSLTDQGTEAFF
TRBV2,.,.,TRBJ1-6,TGTGCCAGCAATAACAGGGTGGCTAATTCACCCCTCCACTTT,CASNNRVANSPLHF
TRBV28,.,.,TRBJ2-1,TGTGCCAGCAGTTTATCGTGGTCGGGAGTGAACAATGAGCAGTTCTTC,CASSLSWSGVNNEQFF
TRBV6-5,TRBD1,.,TRBJ2-3,TGTGCCAGCAGGGGCGGGACAGGGGTCACAGATACGCAGTATTTT,CASRGGTGVTDTQYF
TRBV12-3/TRBV12-4,TRBD1,.,TRBJ1-2,TGTGCCAGCAGTTTAGAGACAGGGCGCTACACCTTC,CASSLETGRYTF
TRBV6-6,TRBD2,.,TRBJ2-1,TGTGCCAGCAGTTACCCGGGAGGGCCTTTAGAGCAGTTCTTC,CASSYPGGPLEQFF
TRBV5-6,TRBD2,.,TRBJ2-7,TGTGCCAGCAGCAAGGGACTAGCGAACTACGAGCAGTACTTC,CASSKGLANYEQYF
TRBV2,TRBD1,.,TRBJ1-1,TGTGCCAGCAATGGACAGGGGTCGGTCACTGAAGCTTTCTTT,CASNGQGSVTEAFF
TRBV30,TRBD2,.,TRBJ2-5,TGTGCCTGGAGTGTAGGGCGGGGGGTCGAGACCCAGTACTTC,CAWSVGRGVETQYF
TRBV18,TRBD1,.,TRBJ1-1,TGTGCCAGCTCACCAACAGGGGGTCGTACTGAAGCTTTCTTT,CASSPTGGRTEAFF
TRBV3-1/TRBV3-2,TRBD2,.,TRBJ2-1,TGTGCCAGCAGCCAACCGGGACTAGCTATGAATGAGCAGTTCTTC,CASSQPGLAMNEQFF
TRBV5-1,.,once,TRBJ2-7,TGCGCCAGCAGCGGGGGGGCTAGCGGTAGCGAGCAGTACTTC,CASSGGASGSEQYF
TRBV5-4,TRBD1,.,TRBJ1-2,TGTGCCAGCACCCCCCTCTCAGGGGGCGATGGCTACACCTTC,CASTPLSGGDGYTF
TRBV29-1,TRBD2,.,TRBJ2-3,TGCAGCGTTATCATAGCGGGGACTAGCACAGATACGCAGTATTTT,CSVIIAGTSTDTQYF
TRBV4-1,.,.,TRBJ1-1,TGCGCCAGCAGCCAAGTTTGGACAGTTAACACTGAAGCTTTCTTT,CASSQVWTVNTEAFF
TRBV7-2,.,.,TRBJ2-3,TGTGCCAGCAGCCAAAGCGGAACCCGCACAGATACGCAGTATTTT,CASSQSGTRTDTQYF
TRBV19,TRBD1,.,TRBJ2-7,TGTGCCAGTAGTAGGGAGGGACAGGGCTACGAGCAGTACTTC,CASSREGQGYEQYF
TRBV11-2,TRBD1,.,TRBJ1-1,TGTGCCAGCAGTCGCAGCAGGGGGACACTCACTGAAGCTTTCTTT,CASSRSRGTLTEAFF
TRBV18,.,.,TRBJ2-5,TGTGCCAGCTCATCCCTGCAAGAGACCCAGTACTTC,CASSSLQETQYF
TRBV28,.,.,TRBJ1-1,TGTGCCAGCAGAACCGGCGGGAACACTGAAGCTTTCTTT,CASRTGGNTEAFF
TRBV21-1,.,.,TRBJ1-4,TGTGCCAGCAGCAAAGGGGACAGGGGTAGCGAAAAACTGTTTTTT,CASSKGDRGSEKLFF
TRBV11-3,.,.,TRBJ2-1,TGTGCCAGCAGCGTAGCCCCGGACAGCGAGCAGTTCTTC,CASSVAPDSEQFF
TRBV11-3,.,.,TRBJ2-2,TGTGCCAGCAGCTTAGGCAGGGGGAGGACCGGGGAGCTGTTTTTT,CASSLGRGRTGELFF
TRBV30,TRBD1,.,TRBJ1-2,TGTGCCTGGAGTGGCGTCCGGGACAGAGACTATGGCTACACCTTC,CAWSGVRDRDYGYTF
TRBV11-2,.,.,TRBJ1-1,TGTGCCAGCAGCTTAGGTCAGGGCTTGAACACTGAAGCTTTCTTT,CASSLGQGLNTEAFF
TRBV5-4,.,.,TRBJ1-1,TGTGCCAGCAGCCCCCTCCAGGGAGGTGGGCTGAACACTGAAGCTTTCTTT,CASSPLQGGGLNTEAFF
TRBV19,TRBD2,once,TRBJ2-7,TGTGCCAGTAGTGTCCGGGACTACGGTTCCGAGCAGTACTTC,CASSVRDYGSEQYF
TRBV4-1,.,few,TRBJ1-5,TGCGCCAGCAGCCGGTTGGACAGTGGAAGCAATCAGCCCCAGCATTTT,CASSRLDSGSNQPQHF
TRBV5-1,TRBD2,.,TRBJ2-2,TGCGCCAGCAGCCCGGGGACTAACCCCGGGGAGCTGTTTTTT,CASSPGTNPGELFF
TRBV9,TRBD2,few,TRBJ2-1,TGTGCCAGCAGGAGGGAGGGAGGGTCCTACAATGAGCAGTTCTTC,CASRREGGSYNEQFF
TRBV29-1,.,.,TRBJ2-2,TGCAGCGCCCTGGACAGTGAGACCGGGGAGCTGTTTTTT,CSALDSETGELFF
TRBV29-1,TRBD2,once,TRBJ2-1,TGCAGCGTTGTTAGCGGGAGCTCCTACAATGAGCAGTTCTTC,CSVVSGSSYNEQFF